This section outlines one T cell receptor (beta chain) sequence together with its context. No antigen is known for it. This entry is derived from a study of cytomegalovirus exposure and HLA in healthy donors. Regarding the study as a whole: In a later analysis, V- and J-gene trimming of beta chains associated with a DCLRE1C missense variant, replicated independently. A later analysis showed that HLA-associated TCR beta chains had undergone more clonal expansion than equally common others.

Primers included in the PCR were 60 Vbeta and 13 Jbeta primers. The table came from immunoSEQ multiplex PCR; TCRdb's copy has only in-frame clones and leaves some out. The table has some 130,000 clones, 80% seen once; the top ten hold 1%. Germline V lookup: CDR1 SEHNR, CDR2 FQNEAQ (reference sequence). V lost 7 bases to trimming and J lost 4 bases; unmatched junction nucleotides: 7. This CDR3 contains 15 residues. Sequences were obtained from PBMCs. This TCR was recovered from a man in his forties or fifties in good health and CMV-seronegative. The rearrangement links TRBV7-9 to TRBJ2-6; TRBD2 matches at 7 bases. CDR3 sequence reads: CASTSTGGGANVLTF. In nucleotides, the CDR3 is TGTGCCAGCACCTCAACGGGGGGAGGGGCCAACGTCCTGACTTTC.